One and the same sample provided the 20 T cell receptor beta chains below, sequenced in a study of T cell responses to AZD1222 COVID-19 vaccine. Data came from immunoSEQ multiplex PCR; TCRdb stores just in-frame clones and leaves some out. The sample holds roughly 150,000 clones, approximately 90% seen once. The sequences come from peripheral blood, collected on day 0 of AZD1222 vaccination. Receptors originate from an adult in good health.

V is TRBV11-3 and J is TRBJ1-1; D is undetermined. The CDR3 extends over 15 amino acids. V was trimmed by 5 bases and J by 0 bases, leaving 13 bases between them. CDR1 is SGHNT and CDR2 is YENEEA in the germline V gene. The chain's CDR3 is CASSPSPWMNTEAFF. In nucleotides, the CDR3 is TGTGCCAGCAGCCCCAGCCCGTGGATGAACACTGAAGCTTTCTTT.

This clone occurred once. DNA for the CDR3: TGTGCCAGCAGCCAAGGAAGCCCGAGGGGACCTAATTCACCCCTCCACTTT. It encodes CASSQGSPRGPNSPLHF. The V gene is TRBV3-1 (or the pseudogene TRBV3-2), the J gene TRBJ1-6, with D perhaps TRBD1 (5 bases). CDR1 is LGHDT and CDR2 is YNNKEL in the germline V gene (reference sequence). The CDR3 runs to 17 residues. The V end lost 1 base, the J end lost 6 bases, and 16 bases lay between the germline ends.

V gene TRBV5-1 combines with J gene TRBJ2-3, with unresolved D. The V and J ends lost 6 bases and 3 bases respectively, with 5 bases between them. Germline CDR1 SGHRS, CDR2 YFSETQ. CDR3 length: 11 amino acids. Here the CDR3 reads CASKRTDTQYF. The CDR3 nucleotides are TGCGCCAGCAAGAGGACAGATACGCAGTATTTT.

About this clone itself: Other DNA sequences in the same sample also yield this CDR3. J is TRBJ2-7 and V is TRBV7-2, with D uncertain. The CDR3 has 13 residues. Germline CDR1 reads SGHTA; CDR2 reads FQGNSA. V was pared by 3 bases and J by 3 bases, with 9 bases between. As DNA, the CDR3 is TGTGCCAGCAGCTTGACGAGAGGCTACGAGCAGTACTTC. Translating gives CASSLTRGYEQYF.

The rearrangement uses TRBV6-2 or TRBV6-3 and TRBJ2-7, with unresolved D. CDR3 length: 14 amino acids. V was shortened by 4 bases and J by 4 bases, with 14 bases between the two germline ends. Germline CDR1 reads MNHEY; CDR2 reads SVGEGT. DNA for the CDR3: TGTGCCAGCAGTTCGCCTTCCCTTAGGTACGAGCAGTACTTC. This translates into CASSSPSLRYEQYF.

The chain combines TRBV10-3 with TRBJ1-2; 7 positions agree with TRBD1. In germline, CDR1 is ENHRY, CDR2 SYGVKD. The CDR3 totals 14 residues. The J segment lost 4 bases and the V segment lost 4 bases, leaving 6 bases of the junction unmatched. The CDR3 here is CAISGSRDSYGYTF. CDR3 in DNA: TGTGCCATCAGTGGGTCACGGGACAGCTATGGCTACACCTTC.

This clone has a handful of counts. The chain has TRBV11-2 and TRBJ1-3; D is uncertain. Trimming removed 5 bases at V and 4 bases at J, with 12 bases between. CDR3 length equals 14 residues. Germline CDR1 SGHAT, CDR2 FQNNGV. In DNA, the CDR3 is TGTGCCAGCAGCAACCGACGGATCGGAAACACCATATATTTT. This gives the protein CASSNRRIGNTIYF.

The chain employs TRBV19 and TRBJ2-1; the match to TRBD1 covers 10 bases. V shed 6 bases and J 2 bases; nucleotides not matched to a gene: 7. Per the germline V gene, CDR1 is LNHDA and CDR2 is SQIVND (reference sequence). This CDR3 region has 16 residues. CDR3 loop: CASSPGQGRTYNEQFF. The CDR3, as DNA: TGTGCCAGTAGCCCGGGACAGGGGAGGACCTACAATGAGCAGTTCTTC.

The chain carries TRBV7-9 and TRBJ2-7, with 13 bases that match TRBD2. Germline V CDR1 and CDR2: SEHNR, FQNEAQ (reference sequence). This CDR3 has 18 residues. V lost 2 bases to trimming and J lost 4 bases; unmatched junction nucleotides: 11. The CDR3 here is CASSLPGLAGLTRYEQYF. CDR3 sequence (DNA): TGTGCCAGCAGCTTACCGGGACTAGCGGGACTTACTAGATACGAGCAGTACTTC. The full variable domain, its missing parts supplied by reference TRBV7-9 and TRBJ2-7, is DTGVSQNPRHKITKRGQNVTFRCDPISEHNRLYWYRQTLGQGPEFLTYFQNEAQLEKSRLLSDRFSAERPKGSFSTLEIQRTEQGDSAMYLCASSLPGLAGLTRYEQYFGPGTRLTVT.

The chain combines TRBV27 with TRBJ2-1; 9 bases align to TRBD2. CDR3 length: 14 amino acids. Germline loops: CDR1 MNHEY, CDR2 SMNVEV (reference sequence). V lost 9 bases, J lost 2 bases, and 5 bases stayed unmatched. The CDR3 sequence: CASSGTSPYNEQFF. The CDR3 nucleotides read TGTGCCAGTTCCGGGACTAGCCCCTACAATGAGCAGTTCTTC.

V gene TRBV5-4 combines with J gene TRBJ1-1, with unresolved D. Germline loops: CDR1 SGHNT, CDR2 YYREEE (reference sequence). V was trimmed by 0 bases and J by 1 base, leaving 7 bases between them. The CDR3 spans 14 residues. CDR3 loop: CASSLGNRNTEAFF. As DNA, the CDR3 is TGTGCCAGCAGCTTGGGCAACCGGAACACTGAAGCTTTCTTT.

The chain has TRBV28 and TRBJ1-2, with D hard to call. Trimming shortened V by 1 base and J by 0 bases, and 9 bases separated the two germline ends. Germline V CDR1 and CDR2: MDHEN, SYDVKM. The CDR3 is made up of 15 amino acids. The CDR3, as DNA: TGTGCCAGCAGTTTATCGGTCAACACTAACTATGGCTACACCTTC. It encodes CASSLSVNTNYGYTF.

CDR3 coding DNA: TGTGCCAGCAGCTTAGGGACGCTAGCGACACAAGAGACCCAGTACTTC. Protein product: CASSLGTLATQETQYF. V and J are TRBV7-8 and TRBJ2-5; the D gene is possibly TRBD2 (6 bases). Germline-derived CDR1 and CDR2 are SGHVS and FQNEAQ. Trimming removed 1 base from V and 2 bases from J, with 14 bases in between. This CDR3 has 16 amino acids.

The CDR3 reads CASSLAGLAGGYEQYF. The CDR3 DNA follows: TGTGCCAGCAGTTTAGCTGGGCTAGCGGGAGGATACGAGCAGTACTTC. The V gene is TRBV27, the J gene TRBJ2-7, with 11 bases aligning to TRBD2. Germline V gene lookup returns CDR1 MNHEY and CDR2 SMNVEV (reference sequence). The CDR3 is 16 amino acids. V dropped 2 bases and J dropped 4; count of bases not matched to a gene: 7.

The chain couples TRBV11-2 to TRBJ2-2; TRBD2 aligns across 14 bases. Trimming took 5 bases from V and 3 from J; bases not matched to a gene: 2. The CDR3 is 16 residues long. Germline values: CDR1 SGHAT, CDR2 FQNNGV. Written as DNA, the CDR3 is TGTGCCAGCAGCGGGACTAGCGGGAGTCACACCGGGGAGCTGTTTTTT. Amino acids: CASSGTSGSHTGELFF.

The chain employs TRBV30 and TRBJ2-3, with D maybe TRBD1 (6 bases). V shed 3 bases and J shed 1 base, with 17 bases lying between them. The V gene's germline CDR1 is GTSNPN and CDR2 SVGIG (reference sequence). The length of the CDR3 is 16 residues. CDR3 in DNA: TGTGCCTGGAGGGGTATGCCAGGGGCAGGCACAGATACGCAGTATTTT. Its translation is CAWRGMPGAGTDTQYF. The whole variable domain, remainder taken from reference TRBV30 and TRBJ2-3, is SQTIHQWPATLVQPVGSPLSLECTVEGTSNPNLYWYRQAAGRGLQLLFYSVGIGQISSEVPQNLSASRPQDRQFILSSKKLLLSDSGFYLCAWRGMPGAGTDTQYFGPGTRLTVL.

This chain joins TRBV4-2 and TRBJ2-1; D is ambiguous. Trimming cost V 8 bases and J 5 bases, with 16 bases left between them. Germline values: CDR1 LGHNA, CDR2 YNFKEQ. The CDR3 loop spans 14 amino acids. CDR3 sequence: CASREMGFDNEQFF. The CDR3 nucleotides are TGTGCCAGCCGCGAAATGGGGTTCGACAATGAGCAGTTCTTC.

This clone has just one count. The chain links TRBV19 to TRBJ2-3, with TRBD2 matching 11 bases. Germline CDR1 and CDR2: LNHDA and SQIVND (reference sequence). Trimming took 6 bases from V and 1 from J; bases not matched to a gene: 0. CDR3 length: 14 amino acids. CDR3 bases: TGTGCCAGTAGACTAGCGGGAGGCACAGATACGCAGTATTTT. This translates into CASRLAGGTDTQYF. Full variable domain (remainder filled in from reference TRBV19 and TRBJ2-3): DGGITQSPKYLFRKEGQNVTLSCEQNLNHDAMYWYRQDPGQGLRLIYYSQIVNDFQKGDIAEGYSVSREKKESFPLTVTSAQKNPTAFYLCASRLAGGTDTQYFGPGTRLTVL.

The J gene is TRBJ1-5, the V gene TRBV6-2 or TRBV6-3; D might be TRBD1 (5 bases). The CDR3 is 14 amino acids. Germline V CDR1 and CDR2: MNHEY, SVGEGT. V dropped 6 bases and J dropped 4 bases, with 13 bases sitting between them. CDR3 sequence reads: CASSPRVGNQPQHF. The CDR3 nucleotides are TGTGCCAGCAGCCCCAGGGTGGGGAATCAGCCCCAGCATTTT.

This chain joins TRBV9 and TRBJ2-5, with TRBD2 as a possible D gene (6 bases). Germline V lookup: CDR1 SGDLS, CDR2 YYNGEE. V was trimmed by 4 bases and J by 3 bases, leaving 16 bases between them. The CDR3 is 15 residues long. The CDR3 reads CASSPGLRYEETQYF. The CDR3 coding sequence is TGTGCCAGCAGCCCCGGACTAAGATACGAAGAGACCCAGTACTTC. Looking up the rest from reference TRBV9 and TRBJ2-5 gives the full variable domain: DSGVTQTPKHLITATGQRVTLRCSPRSGDLSVYWYQQSLDQGLQFLIQYYNGEERAKGNILERFSAQQFPDLHSELNLSSLELGDSALYFCASSPGLRYEETQYFGPGTRLLVL.